Sequencing of this TCR beta chain was carried out in a study of tissue T cells after allogeneic stem cell transplantation. Clones were sequenced by immunoSEQ multiplex PCR, and TCRdb holds only the in-frame ones, with some missing. The sample lists roughly 50,000 clones; 73% were seen once. This clone appeared once. Its target is unknown. The germline and genes are mouse ones. The read falls 1 residue short of the CDR3 end, and the missing part is taken from the germline J gene. Study-level results: In patients and mice, blood and spleen missed much of tissue repertoire. Motif-based clustering found tissue-specific repertoire signatures shared across patients, though few clones were shared. Within patients, tissue anatomy strongly shaped TCR repertoire composition. The study did not identify alloreactive or antigen-specific tissue TCRs, and some clones might be persisting host cells.

In germline, CDR1 is LGHDT, CDR2 YNNKQL (reference sequence). With V trimmed by 4 bases and J by 1 base, 6 bases remained unmatched. This CDR3 has 15 residues. The chain links TRBV4 to TRBJ1-1, with TRBD1 matching 7 bases. This sequence was found in a pool of C57BL/6 mice in good health. Sequencing input: sorted cells pooled from one or two spleens. Incomplete CDR3 DNA: TGTGCCAGCAGCTCACACAGGGGCGGGAACACAGAAGTCTTC. Protein sequence: CASSSHRGGNTEVF. The entire CDR3 is CASSSHRGGNTEVFF. Using reference TRBV4 and TRBJ1-1 for the parts outside the CDR3, the full variable domain is ETAVFQTPNYHVTQVGNEVSFNCKQTLGHDTMYWYKQDSKKLLKIMFSYNNKQLIVNETVPRRFSPQSSDKAHLNLRIKSVEPEDSAVYLCASSSHRGGNTEVFFGKGTRLTVV.